The entry below gives a single T cell receptor (beta chain) sequence along with its context. Authors' methods: Reference gene primers were amplified, and this amplification served to estimate nucleated cell counts. TCRdb's table, derived via immunoSEQ multiplex PCR, lists solely in-frame clones and lacks some. D and trimming come from the DNA, and the V and J calls and clone size come from that table. The sample yields about 67,000 clones, around 87% seen once. Germline V gene data show CDR1 as MNHEY and CDR2 as SVGAGI. Between the trimmed V and J ends, which lost 4 bases and 3 bases, there was a span of 13 bases. The CDR3 has 15 residues. The entry originates in a study of blood T cell repertoires in COVID-19. Study details: COVID-19 samples from acute and convalescent phases originated in the United States, Italy and Spain. The cDNA or gDNA used as material had been derived from T cells, B-cell-depleted T cells, or PBMCs.

Sequenced: peripheral blood. The chain joins TRBV6-5 to TRBJ1-5; D might be TRBD1 (6 bases). The origin of this receptor is a woman aged 55-75 years with acute or convalescent COVID-19. The DNA of the CDR3 is TGTGCCAGCAGTTTTATAAGGGGGTACAATCAGCCCCAGCATTTT. It specifies CASSFIRGYNQPQHF.